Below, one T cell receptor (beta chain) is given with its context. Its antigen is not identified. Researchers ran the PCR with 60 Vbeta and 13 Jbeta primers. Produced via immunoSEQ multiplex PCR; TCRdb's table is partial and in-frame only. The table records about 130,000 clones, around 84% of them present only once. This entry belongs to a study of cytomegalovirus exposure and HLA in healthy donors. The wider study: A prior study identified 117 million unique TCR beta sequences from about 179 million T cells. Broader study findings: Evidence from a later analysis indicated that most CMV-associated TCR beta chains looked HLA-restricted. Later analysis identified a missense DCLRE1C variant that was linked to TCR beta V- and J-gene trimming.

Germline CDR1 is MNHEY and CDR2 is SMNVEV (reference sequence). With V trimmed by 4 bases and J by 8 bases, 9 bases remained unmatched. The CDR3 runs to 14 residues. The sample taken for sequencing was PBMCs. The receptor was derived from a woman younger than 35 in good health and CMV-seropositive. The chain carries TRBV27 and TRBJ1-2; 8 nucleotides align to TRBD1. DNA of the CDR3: TGTGCCAGCAGTTCCGGACAGGGACCAGAAGGCTACACCTTC. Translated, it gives CASSSGQGPEGYTF.